This T cell receptor (beta chain) was retrieved from a study of control samples from healthy donors and cancer patients. Unmatched junction bases numbered 5, after V lost 2 bases and J lost 0 bases. Germline V gene sequence: CDR1 SGHRS, CDR2 YFSETQ. The CDR3 loop spans 16 amino acids. Libraries were prepared by immunoSEQ multiplex PCR; TCRdb keeps only in-frame clonotypes and omits some of them. The sample has 100,000 or so clones; 75% to 85% are singletons. Sequencing was carried out using blood. The TCR comes from a woman aged 25 to 39 in good health. The chain combines TRBV5-1 with TRBJ1-1; 9 nucleotides agree with TRBD1. The CDR3 protein is CASSFGTGFMNTEAFF. Written as DNA, the CDR3 is TGCGCCAGCAGCTTCGGGACAGGGTTTATGAACACTGAAGCTTTCTTT.